This entry describes one T cell receptor (beta chain). Its antigen is currently unknown. This entry comes from a study of shared clonotypes between healthy human individuals. Study-wide points: Against clonotypes common to all four donors, non-shared ones had lower generation probabilities.

Libraries were prepared by immunoSEQ multiplex PCR; TCRdb keeps only in-frame clonotypes and omits some of them. The sample records over 1.4 million clones, approximately 97% being singletons. The CDR3 covers 16 residues. J gave up 4 bases and V 4 bases, and 6 bases lay outside the gene matches. CDR1 and CDR2 (germline): SGDLS, YYNGEE. The chain employs TRBV9 and TRBJ2-1; 12 nucleotides agree with TRBD2. The sequence came from a man aged 25-40 years in good health. Specimen: naive CD4+ T cells sorted from blood. As to subset: CD45RA+ positively selected. CDR3 nucleotide sequence: TGTGCCAGCAGCCTCGGACTAGCGGGACAGTACAATGAGCAGTTCTTC. It codes for CASSLGLAGQYNEQFF.